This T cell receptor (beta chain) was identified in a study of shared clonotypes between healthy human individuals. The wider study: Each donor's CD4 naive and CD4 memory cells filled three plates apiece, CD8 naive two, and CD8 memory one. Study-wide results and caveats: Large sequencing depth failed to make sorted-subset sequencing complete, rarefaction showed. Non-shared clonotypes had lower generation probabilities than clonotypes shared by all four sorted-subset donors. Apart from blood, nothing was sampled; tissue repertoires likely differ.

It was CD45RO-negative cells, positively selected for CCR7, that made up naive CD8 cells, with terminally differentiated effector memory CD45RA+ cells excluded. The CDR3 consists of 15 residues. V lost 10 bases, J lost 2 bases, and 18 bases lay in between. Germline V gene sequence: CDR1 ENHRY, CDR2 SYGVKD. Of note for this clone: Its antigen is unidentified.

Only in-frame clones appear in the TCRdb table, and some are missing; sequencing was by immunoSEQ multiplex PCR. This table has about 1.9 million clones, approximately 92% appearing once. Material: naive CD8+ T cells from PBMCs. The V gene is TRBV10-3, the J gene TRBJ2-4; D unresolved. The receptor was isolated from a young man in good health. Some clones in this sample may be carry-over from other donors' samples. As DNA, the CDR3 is TGTGCCACCGCGCGAGATAAGTTTCCCAAAAACATTCAGTACTTC. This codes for CATARDKFPKNIQYF.